This T cell receptor beta chain came from a study of blood T cell repertoires in COVID-19. With regard to this clone: At the DNA level, this CDR3 is encoded by other sequences in the same sample as well.

Authors' analysis steps: By means of reference gene primer amplification, nucleated cell counts were estimated. This table comes from immunoSEQ multiplex PCR, and its TCRdb copy is limited to in-frame clones, with some not included. V, J and clone size are taken as reported in that table, and D and trimming were inferred from the DNA itself. The sample contains over 250,000 clones, about four fifths of which appear only once. Unmatched junction bases numbered 5, after V lost 4 bases and J lost 6 bases. This CDR3 has 14 residues. Germline CDR1 is SGHRS and CDR2 is YFSETQ. This sequence originates from a woman aged 45-65 years who had recovered from COVID-19. This chain joins TRBV5-1 and TRBJ1-2, with 11 bases aligning to TRBD1. What was sequenced was peripheral blood. The CDR3 DNA follows: TGCGCCAGCAGCCCTGGACAGGGGGCAGATGGCTACACCTTC. It is translated as CASSPGQGADGYTF. Drawing the rest from reference TRBV5-1 and TRBJ1-2, the complete variable domain is KAGVTQTPRYLIKTRGQQVTLSCSPISGHRSVSWYQQTPGQGLQFLFEYFSETQRNKGNFPGRFSGRQFSNSRSEMNVSTLELGDSALYLCASSPGQGADGYTFGSGTRLTVV.